This T cell receptor (beta chain) derives from a study of blood T cell repertoires in COVID-19. Study as a whole: Nucleic acid was either cDNA or gDNA, and it came from T cells, B-cell-depleted T cells, or PBMCs.

CDR1 is ENHRY and CDR2 is SYGVKD in the germline V gene. With 4 bases removed from V and 4 bases from J, the gap between germline ends came to 14 bases. CDR3 length: 15 amino acids. Original data processing: Amplification of reference gene primers provided the estimated nucleated cell counts. The repertoire was sequenced with immunoSEQ multiplex PCR; TCRdb's copy has only in-frame clones and lacks some. The V and J calls and clone size are taken from that table; D and trimming were inferred from the DNA. The repertoire includes 59,000 or so clones, approximately 87% of them detected once, and roughly 5.7% sits in the top ten.

V and J are TRBV10-3 and TRBJ2-1; D is unresolved. The sample comprised peripheral blood. The receptor comes from a human donor in a cohort sampled during active COVID-19. The CDR3 sequence: CAISGSEVGYNEQFF. The DNA of the CDR3 is TGTGCCATCAGTGGAAGTGAGGTGGGTTACAATGAGCAGTTCTTC.